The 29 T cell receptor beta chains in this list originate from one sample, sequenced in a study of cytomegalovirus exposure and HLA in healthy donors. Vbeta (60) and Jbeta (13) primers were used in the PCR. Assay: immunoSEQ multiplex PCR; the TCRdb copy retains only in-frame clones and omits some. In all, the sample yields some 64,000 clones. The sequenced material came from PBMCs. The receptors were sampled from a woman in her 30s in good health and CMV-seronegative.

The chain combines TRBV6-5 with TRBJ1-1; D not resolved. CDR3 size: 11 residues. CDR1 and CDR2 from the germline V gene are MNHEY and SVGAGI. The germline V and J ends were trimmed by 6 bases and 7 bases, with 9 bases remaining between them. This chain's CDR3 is CASSFQYEAFF. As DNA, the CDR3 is TGTGCCAGCAGCTTCCAGTATGAAGCTTTCTTT.

CDR3 in DNA: TGCGCCAGCAGCTTGGTCGCGGGGATGCCCCCGAACACTGAAGCTTTCTTT. It codes for CASSLVAGMPPNTEAFF. V usage is TRBV5-1 and J usage is TRBJ1-1, with D unresolved. This CDR3 region has 17 residues. Trimming pared 0 bases from V and 1 base from J, leaving 16 bases between. Germline values: CDR1 SGHRS, CDR2 YFSETQ.

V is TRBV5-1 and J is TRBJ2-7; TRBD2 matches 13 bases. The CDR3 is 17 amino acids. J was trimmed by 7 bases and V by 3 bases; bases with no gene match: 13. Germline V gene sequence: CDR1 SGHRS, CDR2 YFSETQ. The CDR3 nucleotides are TGCGCCAGCAGCTCATCAGCCGGGACTAGCGGGAAGAATGAGCAGTACTTC. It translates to CASSSSAGTSGKNEQYF.

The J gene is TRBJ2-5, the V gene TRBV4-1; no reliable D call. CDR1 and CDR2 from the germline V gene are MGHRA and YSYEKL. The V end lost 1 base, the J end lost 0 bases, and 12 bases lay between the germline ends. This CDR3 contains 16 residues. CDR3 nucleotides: TGCGCCAGCAGCCAAGTTAACTTGATTTACCAAGAGACCCAGTACTTC. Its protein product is CASSQVNLIYQETQYF.

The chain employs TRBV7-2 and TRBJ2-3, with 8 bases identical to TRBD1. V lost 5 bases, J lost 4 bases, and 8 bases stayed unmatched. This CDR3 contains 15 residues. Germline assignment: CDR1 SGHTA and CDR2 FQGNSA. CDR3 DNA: TGTGCCAGCAGCCAGGACAGGGCAGTGGCAGATACGCAGTATTTT. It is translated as CASSQDRAVADTQYF.

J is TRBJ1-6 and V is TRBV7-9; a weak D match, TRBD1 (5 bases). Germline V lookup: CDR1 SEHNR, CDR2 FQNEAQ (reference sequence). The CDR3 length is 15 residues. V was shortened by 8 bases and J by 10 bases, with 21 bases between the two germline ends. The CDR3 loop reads CASCPGLLSGSPLHF. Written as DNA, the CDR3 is TGTGCCAGCTGTCCGGGACTCCTCTCGGGATCACCCCTCCACTTT. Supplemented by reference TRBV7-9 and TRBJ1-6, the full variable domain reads DTGVSQNPRHKITKRGQNVTFRCDPISEHNRLYWYRQTLGQGPEFLTYFQNEAQLEKSRLLSDRFSAERPKGSFSTLEIQRTEQGDSAMYLCASCPGLLSGSPLHFGNGTRLTVT.

In DNA form, the CDR3 reads TGTGCCAGCAGCCCGCCCATCCCCGGCGGGCATGAGCAGTTCTTC. Translated: CASSPPIPGGHEQFF. The rearrangement joins TRBV7-9 to TRBJ2-1; D perhaps matches TRBD2 (5 bases). Deletions cut 5 bases from V and 8 bases from J, with 19 bases between. The CDR3 length is 15 residues. The germline V gene has CDR1 SEHNR and CDR2 FQNEAQ (reference sequence).

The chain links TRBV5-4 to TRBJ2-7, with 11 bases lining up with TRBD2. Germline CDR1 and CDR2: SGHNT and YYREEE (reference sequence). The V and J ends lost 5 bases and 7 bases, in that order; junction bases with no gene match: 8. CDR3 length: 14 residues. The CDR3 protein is CASSSGLAAWEQYF. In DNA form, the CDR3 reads TGTGCCAGCAGTTCGGGACTAGCGGCGTGGGAGCAGTACTTC.

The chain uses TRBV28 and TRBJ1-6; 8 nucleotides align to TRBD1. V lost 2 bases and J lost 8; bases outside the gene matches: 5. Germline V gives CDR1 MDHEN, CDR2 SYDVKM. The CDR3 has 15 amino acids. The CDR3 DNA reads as TGTGCCAGCAGTTTACCGACAGGGGAGGATTCACCCCTCCACTTT. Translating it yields CASSLPTGEDSPLHF.

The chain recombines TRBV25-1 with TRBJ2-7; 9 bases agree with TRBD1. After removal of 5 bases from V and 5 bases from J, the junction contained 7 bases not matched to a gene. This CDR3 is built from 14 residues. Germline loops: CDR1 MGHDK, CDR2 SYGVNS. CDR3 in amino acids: CASSTGTGSHEQYF. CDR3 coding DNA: TGTGCCAGCAGTACCGGGACAGGGTCCCACGAGCAGTACTTC.

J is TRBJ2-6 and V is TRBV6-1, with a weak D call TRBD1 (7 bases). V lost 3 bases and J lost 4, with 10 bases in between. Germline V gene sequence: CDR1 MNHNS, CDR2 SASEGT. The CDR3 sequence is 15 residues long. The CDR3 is CASSDQGGGANVLTF. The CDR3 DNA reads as TGTGCCAGCAGTGATCAGGGGGGAGGGGCCAACGTCCTGACTTTC.

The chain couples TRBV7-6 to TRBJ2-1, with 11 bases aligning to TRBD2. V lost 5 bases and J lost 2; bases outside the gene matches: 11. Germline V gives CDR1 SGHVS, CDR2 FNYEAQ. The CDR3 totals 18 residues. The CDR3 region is CASSIQGLAGGAYNEQFF. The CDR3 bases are TGTGCCAGCAGCATCCAAGGCCTAGCGGGAGGTGCCTACAATGAGCAGTTCTTC.

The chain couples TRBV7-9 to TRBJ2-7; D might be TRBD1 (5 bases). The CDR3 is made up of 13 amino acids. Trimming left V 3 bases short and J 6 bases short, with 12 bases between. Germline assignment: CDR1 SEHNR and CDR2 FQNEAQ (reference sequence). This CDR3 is CASSFGRVSEQYF. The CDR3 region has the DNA TGTGCCAGCAGCTTCGGCAGGGTCTCCGAGCAGTACTTC.

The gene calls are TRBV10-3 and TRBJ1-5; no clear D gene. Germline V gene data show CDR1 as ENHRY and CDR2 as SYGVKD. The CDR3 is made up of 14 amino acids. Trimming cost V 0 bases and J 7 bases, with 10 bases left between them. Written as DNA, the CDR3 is TGTGCCATCAGTGAGTCTGTCAGGTCCCAGCCCCAGCATTTT. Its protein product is CAISESVRSQPQHF.

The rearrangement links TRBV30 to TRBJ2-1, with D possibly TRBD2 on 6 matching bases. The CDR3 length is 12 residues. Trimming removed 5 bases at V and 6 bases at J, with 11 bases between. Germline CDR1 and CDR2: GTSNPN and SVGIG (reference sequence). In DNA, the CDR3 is TGTGCCTGGTCCGATAGCGGCAATGAGCAGTTCTTC. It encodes CAWSDSGNEQFF.

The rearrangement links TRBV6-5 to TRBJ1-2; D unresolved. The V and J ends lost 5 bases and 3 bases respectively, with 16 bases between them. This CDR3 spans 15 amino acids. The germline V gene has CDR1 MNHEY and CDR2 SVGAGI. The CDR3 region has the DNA TGTGCCAGCAGTCGCATTACGGTAAACGACTATGGCTACACCTTC. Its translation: CASSRITVNDYGYTF.

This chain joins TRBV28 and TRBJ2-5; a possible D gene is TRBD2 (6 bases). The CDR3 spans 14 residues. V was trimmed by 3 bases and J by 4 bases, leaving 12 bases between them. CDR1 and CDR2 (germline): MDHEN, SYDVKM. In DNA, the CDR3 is TGTGCCAGCAGTTTTGGAGGGCGCGGAGAGACCCAGTACTTC. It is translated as CASSFGGRGETQYF.

This chain's CDR3 is CASSSGTPSSYEQYF. Written as DNA, the CDR3 is TGCGCCAGCAGCTCCGGGACTCCAAGCTCCTACGAGCAGTACTTC. The chain joins TRBV10-1 to TRBJ2-7; possible D gene TRBD2, 6 bases. CDR3 length equals 15 residues. The V gene lost 6 bases and the J gene lost 0 bases, with 15 bases spanning the gap. Germline loops: CDR1 WNHNN, CDR2 SYGVQD (reference sequence).

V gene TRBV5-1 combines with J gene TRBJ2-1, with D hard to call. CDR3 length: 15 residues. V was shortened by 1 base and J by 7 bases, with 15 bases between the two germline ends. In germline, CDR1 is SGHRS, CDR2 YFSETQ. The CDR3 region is CASSLSSSSSNEQFF. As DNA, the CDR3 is TGCGCCAGCAGCTTGAGCTCTAGTAGTTCTAATGAGCAGTTCTTC.

CDR3 residues: CASSSRGGIGEAFF. CDR3 nucleotides: TGTGCCAGCAGCTCCCGTGGGGGGATTGGTGAAGCTTTCTTT. The V gene is TRBV5-4, the J gene TRBJ1-1, with D possibly TRBD1 on 5 matching bases. This CDR3 has 14 residues. Trimming took off 3 bases at V and 7 bases at J, with 16 bases between the two ends. Germline assignment: CDR1 SGHNT and CDR2 YYREEE (reference sequence).

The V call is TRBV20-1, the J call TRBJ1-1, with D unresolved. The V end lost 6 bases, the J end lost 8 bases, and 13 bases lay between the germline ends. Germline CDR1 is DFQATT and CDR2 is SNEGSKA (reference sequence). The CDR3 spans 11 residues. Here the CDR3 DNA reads TGCAGTGCCATCCCTATCGGGGAAGCTTTCTTT. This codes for CSAIPIGEAFF.

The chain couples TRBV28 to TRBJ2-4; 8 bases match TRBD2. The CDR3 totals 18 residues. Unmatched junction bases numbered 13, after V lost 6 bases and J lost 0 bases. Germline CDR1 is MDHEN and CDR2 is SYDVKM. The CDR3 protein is CASRPQRGKLLAKNIQYF. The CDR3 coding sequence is TGTGCCAGCAGACCCCAGCGGGGGAAGTTACTAGCCAAAAACATTCAGTACTTC.

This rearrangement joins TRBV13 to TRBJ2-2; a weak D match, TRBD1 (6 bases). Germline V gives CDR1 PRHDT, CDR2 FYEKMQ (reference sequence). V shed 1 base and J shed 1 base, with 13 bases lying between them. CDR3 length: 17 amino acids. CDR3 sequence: CASSLELGAGNTGELFF. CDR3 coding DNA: TGTGCCAGCAGCTTAGAGTTGGGGGCGGGGAACACCGGGGAGCTGTTTTTT. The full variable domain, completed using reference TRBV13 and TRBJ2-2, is AAGVIQSPRHLIKEKRETATLKCYPIPRHDTVYWYQQGPGQDPQFLISFYEKMQSDKGSIPDRFSAQQFSDYHSELNMSSLELGDSALYFCASSLELGAGNTGELFFGEGSRLTVL.

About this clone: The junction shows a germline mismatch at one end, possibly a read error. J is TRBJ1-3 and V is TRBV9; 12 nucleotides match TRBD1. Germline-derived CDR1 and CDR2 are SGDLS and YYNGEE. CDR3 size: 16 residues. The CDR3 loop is CAGSFRDRGHGNTIYF. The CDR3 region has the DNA TGTGCCGGCAGCTTTAGGGACAGGGGGCATGGAAACACCATATATTTT.

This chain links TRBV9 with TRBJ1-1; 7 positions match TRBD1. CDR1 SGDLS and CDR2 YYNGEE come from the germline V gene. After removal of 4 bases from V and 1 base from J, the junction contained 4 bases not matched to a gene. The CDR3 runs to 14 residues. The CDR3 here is CASSWGQPNTEAFF. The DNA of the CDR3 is TGTGCCAGCAGCTGGGGACAGCCGAACACTGAAGCTTTCTTT.

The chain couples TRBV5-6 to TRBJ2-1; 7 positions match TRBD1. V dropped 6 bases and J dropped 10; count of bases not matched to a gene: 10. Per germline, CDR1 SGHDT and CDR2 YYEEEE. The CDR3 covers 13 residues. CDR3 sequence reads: CASISDRDREQFF. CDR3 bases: TGTGCCAGCATCTCCGACAGGGATCGGGAGCAGTTCTTC. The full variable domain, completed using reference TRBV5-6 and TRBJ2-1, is DAGVTQSPTHLIKTRGQQVTLRCSPKSGHDTVSWYQQALGQGPQFIFQYYEEEERQRGNFPDRFSGHQFPNYSSELNVNALLLGDSALYLCASISDRDREQFFGPGTRLTVL.

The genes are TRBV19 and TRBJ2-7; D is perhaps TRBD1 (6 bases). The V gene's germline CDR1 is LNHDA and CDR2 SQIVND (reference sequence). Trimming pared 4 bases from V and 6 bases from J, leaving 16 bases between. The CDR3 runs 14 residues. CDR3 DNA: TGTGCCAGTAGTACGGACGGTGGGGGCCTCGAGCAGTACTTC. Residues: CASSTDGGGLEQYF. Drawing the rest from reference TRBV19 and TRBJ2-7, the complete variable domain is DGGITQSPKYLFRKEGQNVTLSCEQNLNHDAMYWYRQDPGQGLRLIYYSQIVNDFQKGDIAEGYSVSREKKESFPLTVTSAQKNPTAFYLCASSTDGGGLEQYFGPGTRLTVT.

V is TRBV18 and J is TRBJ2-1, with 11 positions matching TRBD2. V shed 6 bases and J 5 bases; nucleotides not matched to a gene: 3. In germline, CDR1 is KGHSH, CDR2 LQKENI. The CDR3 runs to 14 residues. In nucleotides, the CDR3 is TGTGCCAGCTCTTTAGCGGGAGGGGACAATGAGCAGTTCTTC. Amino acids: CASSLAGGDNEQFF.

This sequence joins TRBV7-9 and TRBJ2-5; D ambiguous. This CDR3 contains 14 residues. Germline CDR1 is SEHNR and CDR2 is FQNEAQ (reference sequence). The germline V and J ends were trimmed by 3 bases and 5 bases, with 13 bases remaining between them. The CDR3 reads CASSFPNLEETQYF. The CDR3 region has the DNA TGTGCCAGCAGCTTTCCCAACCTTGAGGAGACCCAGTACTTC.